The 24 T cell receptor beta chains below come from one sample, sequenced in a study of identical twins. MiXCR, run by TCRdb on the 5' RACE reads, gives a single entry per CDR3 protein. Of 1,800,000 or so distinct CDR3 sequences detected, less than 40% appear once; the ten largest clones hold around 0.25%. The specimen sequenced was cord blood. These receptors were collected from a newborn girl in good health.

The rearrangement links TRBV10-3 to TRBJ2-1; 12 bases are a match to TRBD2. This CDR3 region has 18 residues. Germline V lookup: CDR1 ENHRY, CDR2 SYGVKD. The V and J ends lost 3 bases and 3 bases, in that order; junction bases with no gene match: 9. The CDR3 coding sequence is TGTGCCATCAGTGACCCTAGCGGGGGGGCCTCTAACTACAATGAGCAGTTCTTC. Its protein is CAISDPSGGASNYNEQFF.

The chain recombines TRBV20-1 with TRBJ2-5; TRBD1 agrees at 7 bases. With 6 bases clipped from V and 11 bases from J, the junction kept 12 bases outside the gene matches. CDR1 and CDR2 from the germline V gene are DFQATT and SNEGSKA (reference sequence). The CDR3 contains 12 residues. CDR3 protein: CSARNRGWEQYF. The CDR3 DNA is TGCAGTGCCAGAAACAGGGGCTGGGAGCAGTACTTC.

The chain links TRBV24-1 to TRBJ1-2, with D uncertain. CDR3 length: 12 residues. V lost 3 bases and J 7 bases, leaving 8 bases between the germline ends. CDR1 KGHDR and CDR2 SFDVKD come from the germline V gene. The CDR3 loop reads CATSDRAGGYTF. The CDR3 coding sequence is TGTGCCACCAGTGATAGGGCCGGTGGCTACACCTTC.

This clonotype was observed a handful of times. This chain links TRBV15 with TRBJ2-1; D unresolved. Trimming removed 1 base from V and 8 bases from J, with 6 bases in between. Per the germline V gene, CDR1 is LNHNV and CDR2 is YYDKDF (reference sequence). The CDR3 sequence is 12 residues long. The CDR3, as DNA: TGTGCCACCAGCAGAGGTTACTATGAGCAGTTCTTC. It encodes CATSRGYYEQFF.

The chain employs TRBV14 and TRBJ1-1; D gene unclear. The germline gives CDR1 SGHDN, CDR2 FVKESK. Trimming removed 3 bases at V and 3 bases at J, with 11 bases between. The CDR3 is made up of 14 amino acids. The CDR3 sequence is CASSHLTAYTEAFF. CDR3 DNA: TGTGCCAGCAGCCACCTGACGGCGTACACTGAAGCTTTCTTT.

V gene TRBV20-1 combines with J gene TRBJ2-1; perhaps TRBD2 as D (5 bases). This CDR3 has 13 residues. Trimming took 5 bases from V and 3 from J, leaving 11 bases between them. In germline, CDR1 is DFQATT, CDR2 SNEGSKA (reference sequence). For the CDR3, the DNA is TGCAGTGCTTACCGGGATCACTACAATGAGCAGTTCTTC. It yields the protein CSAYRDHYNEQFF.

In this sample, this clonotype turned up a few times. V is TRBV3-1 and J is TRBJ1-6; D is perhaps TRBD1 (5 bases). In germline, CDR1 is LGHDT, CDR2 YNNKEL (reference sequence). V was cut by 1 base and J by 3 bases, with 13 bases left in between. The CDR3 is made up of 17 amino acids. The CDR3 DNA reads TGTGCCAGCAGCCAAGGTTGGGGCCTTCTCTATAATTCACCCCTCCACTTT. Amino acids: CASSQGWGLLYNSPLHF.

This chain uses TRBV21-1 with TRBJ1-1; the D call of TRBD1 is as the table states it, not checked on the DNA. TRBV21-1 is a pseudogene segment. The CDR3 is 16 amino acids. The chain's CDR3 is CASSKVDREMNTEAFF. The CDR3 DNA sequence: TGTGCCAGCAGCAAAGTAGACAGGGAAATGAACACTGAAGCTTTCTTT.

This clonotype was seen ten or more times. J is TRBJ2-1 and V is TRBV12-3 or TRBV12-4; 8 nucleotides align to TRBD2. The V gene end was trimmed by 8 bases and the J gene end by 5 bases; junction bases not matched to a gene: 11. CDR3 length: 15 amino acids. The CDR3 spells CASFLGGGLNNEQFF. The CDR3 nucleotides are TGTGCCAGCTTCCTGGGCGGGGGGTTGAACAATGAGCAGTTCTTC.

This clonotype was counted between two and nine times. The chain recombines TRBV13 with TRBJ2-5, with 8 bases aligning to TRBD1. Per germline, CDR1 PRHDT and CDR2 FYEKMQ (reference sequence). Unmatched junction bases numbered 7, after V lost 5 bases and J lost 5 bases. CDR3 length: 14 residues. DNA of the CDR3: TGTGCCAGCAGCCGCGGACAGGGCAGTGAGACCCAGTACTTC. This sequence encodes CASSRGQGSETQYF.

The gene calls are TRBV6-1 and TRBJ2-7; 9 bases align to TRBD1. The V and J ends lost 8 bases and 2 bases, in that order; junction bases with no gene match: 4. CDR1 and CDR2 from the germline V gene are MNHNS and SASEGT. This CDR3 is built from 13 residues. The chain's CDR3 is CASERQGAYEQYF. The CDR3, as DNA: TGTGCCAGCGAGAGACAGGGGGCCTACGAGCAGTACTTC.

The V call is TRBV5-4, the J call TRBJ2-3; D possibly corresponds to TRBD2 (6 bases). The CDR3 is made up of 15 amino acids. Germline lookup yields CDR1 SGHNT and CDR2 YYREEE (reference sequence). V lost 1 base, J lost 1 base, and 10 bases lay in between. The CDR3: CASSLNSGRTDTQYF. CDR3 bases: TGTGCCAGCAGCTTGAATAGCGGCCGCACAGATACGCAGTATTTT.

The gene calls are TRBV19 and TRBJ2-1; no definite D call. V dropped 7 bases and J dropped 3 bases, with 16 bases sitting between them. This CDR3 spans 15 amino acids. Per the germline V gene, CDR1 is LNHDA and CDR2 is SQIVND (reference sequence). CDR3 sequence reads: CASTYRSIGYNEQFF. DNA of the CDR3: TGTGCCAGTACCTATAGGTCTATTGGCTACAATGAGCAGTTCTTC.

The rearrangement uses TRBV27 and TRBJ2-3, with 10 bases identical to TRBD1. Unmatched junction bases numbered 5, after V lost 3 bases and J lost 2 bases. Germline loops: CDR1 MNHEY, CDR2 SMNVEV (reference sequence). There are 16 residues in the CDR3. The CDR3 DNA is TGTGCCAGCAGTTTTAGGGGACAGGGGTTCACAGATACGCAGTATTTT. Amino acids: CASSFRGQGFTDTQYF.

The chain carries TRBV28 and TRBJ2-4, with D maybe TRBD2 (6 bases). The J call is uncertain, as TRBJ2-5 better fits the DNA end. Germline CDR1 is MDHEN and CDR2 is SYDVKM. The CDR3 consists of 13 residues. CDR3: CASTNLALKTQYF. Written as DNA, the CDR3 is TGTGCCAGCACTAACCTAGCGTTAAAGACCCAGTACTTC.

This clonotype was recorded a few times. This chain uses TRBV2 with TRBJ1-1; TRBD1 might be the D (5 bases). Per germline, CDR1 SNHLY and CDR2 FYNNEI. The V gene lost 2 bases and the J gene lost 8 bases, with 12 bases spanning the gap. This CDR3 has 13 amino acids. CDR3 amino acids: CASSERQSLEAFF. CDR3 sequence (DNA): TGTGCCAGCAGTGAAAGACAGAGCCTAGAAGCTTTCTTT.

For this clonotype: It may be a read error: a sequence one base away is much more abundant. The chain combines TRBV27 with TRBJ2-4; D possibly matches TRBD1 or TRBD2 (5 bases each). Germline loops: CDR1 MNHEY, CDR2 SMNVEV (reference sequence). The CDR3 loop spans 16 amino acids. The chain's CDR3 is CAGSLSMGAMGVIQYF. In nucleotides, the CDR3 is TGTGCCGGCAGTTTATCGATGGGAGCCATGGGGGTCATTCAGTACTTC.

Only a few counts were recorded for this clonotype. The V call is TRBV18, the J call TRBJ2-5, with unresolved D. The V end lost 2 bases, the J end lost 2 bases, and 15 bases lay between the germline ends. The CDR3 covers 16 residues. The V gene's germline CDR1 is KGHSH and CDR2 LQKENI. CDR3 amino acids: CASSPIRPILQETQYF. In DNA form, the CDR3 reads TGTGCCAGCTCACCAATAAGACCGATACTACAAGAGACCCAGTACTTC.

This chain connects TRBV6-1 to TRBJ2-3; possible D gene TRBD2, 5 bases. With 6 bases removed from V and 9 bases from J, the gap between germline ends came to 10 bases. This CDR3 region has 11 residues. CDR1 MNHNS and CDR2 SASEGT come from the germline V gene. CDR3 protein: CASRESGTQYF. The CDR3 bases are TGTGCCAGCAGAGAAAGCGGCACGCAGTATTTT.

This clonotype was seen a single time. A much larger clone sits a single nucleotide away, making a read error possible. The chain joins TRBV7-9 to TRBJ1-2; D unresolved. Germline values: CDR1 SEHNR, CDR2 FQNEAQ (reference sequence). This CDR3 comprises 15 residues. The ends were cut back, 0 bases at V and 3 bases at J, with 11 bases in the middle. DNA of the CDR3: TGTGCCAGCAGCTTAGCCGGGATCGATCACTATGGCTACACCTTC. This translates into CASSLAGIDHYGYTF.

The chain employs TRBV20-1 and TRBJ1-3, with D possibly matching TRBD1 (6 bases). The V gene's germline CDR1 is DFQATT and CDR2 SNEGSKA (reference sequence). Trimming cost V 3 bases and J 1 base, with 10 bases left between them. The CDR3 length is 14 residues. The CDR3 nucleotides are TGCAGTGCTAGCACAACAGGGTCTGGAAACACCATATATTTT. It yields the protein CSASTTGSGNTIYF.

The V call is TRBV11-2, the J call TRBJ2-5; 9 positions match TRBD2. V gave up 2 bases and J gave up 6 bases; unmatched junction bases: 10. Germline CDR1 reads SGHAT; CDR2 reads FQNNGV. The CDR3 loop spans 16 amino acids. Written as DNA, the CDR3 is TGTGCCAGCAGCTTATGGCGGGGGGGCCCGACACAGACCCAGTACTTC. Protein product: CASSLWRGGPTQTQYF.

A few counts support this clonotype. The chain links TRBV20-1 to TRBJ2-1, with 11 nucleotides matching TRBD2. J was trimmed by 7 bases and V by 5 bases; bases with no gene match: 10. Germline CDR1 and CDR2: DFQATT and SNEGSKA (reference sequence). The CDR3 has 15 residues. CDR3: CSAPHTSGSMNEQFF. The CDR3 coding sequence is TGCAGTGCTCCCCATACTAGCGGGAGTATGAATGAGCAGTTCTTC.

The gene calls are TRBV13 and TRBJ2-2, with D possibly being TRBD1 or TRBD2 (5 bases each). The CDR3 runs to 17 residues. Trimming shortened V by 2 bases and J by 3 bases, and 16 bases separated the two germline ends. The germline CDR1 and CDR2 sequences are PRHDT and FYEKMQ (reference sequence). CDR3 sequence (DNA): TGTGCCAGCAGCTTATACCCTCGAGGGACGGACACCGGGGAGCTGTTTTTT. It encodes CASSLYPRGTDTGELFF.